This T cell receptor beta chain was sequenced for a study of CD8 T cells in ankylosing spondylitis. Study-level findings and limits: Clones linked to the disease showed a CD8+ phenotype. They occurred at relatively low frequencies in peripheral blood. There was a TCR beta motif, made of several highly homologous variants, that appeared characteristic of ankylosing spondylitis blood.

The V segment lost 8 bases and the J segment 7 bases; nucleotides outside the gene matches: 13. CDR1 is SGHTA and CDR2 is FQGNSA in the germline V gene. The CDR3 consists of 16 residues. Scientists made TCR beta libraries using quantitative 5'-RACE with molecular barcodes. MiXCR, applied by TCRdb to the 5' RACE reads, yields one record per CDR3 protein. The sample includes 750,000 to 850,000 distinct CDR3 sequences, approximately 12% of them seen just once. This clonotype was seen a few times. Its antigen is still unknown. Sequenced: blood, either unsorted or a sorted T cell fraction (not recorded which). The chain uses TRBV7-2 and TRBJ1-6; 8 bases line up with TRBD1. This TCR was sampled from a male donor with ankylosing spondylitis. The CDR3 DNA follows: TGTGCCAGCGGAGTTAGGACAGGGTTGAAAAATTCACCCCTCCACTTT. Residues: CASGVRTGLKNSPLHF.